These 15 T cell receptor beta chains were sequenced from one sample in a study of blood T cell repertoires in COVID-19. TCRdb's table, derived via immunoSEQ multiplex PCR, lists solely in-frame clones and lacks some. The table lists over 200,000 clones, nearly 85% of them singletons. Source material: peripheral blood. The receptor source for this set is a woman aged 25 to 39 with COVID-19, enrolled during active disease.

Comment on this clone: One end of the junction fails to match germline, which may point to a read error. The V call is TRBV27, the J call TRBJ2-1; D uncertain. The CDR3 loop spans 14 amino acids. Germline V gene data show CDR1 as MNHEY and CDR2 as SMNVEV (reference sequence). This chain's CDR3 is CASSLSITYNEQFF. CDR3 bases: TGTGCCAGCAGTCTATCCATCACCTACAATGAGCAGTTCTTC.

The chain combines TRBV11-2 with TRBJ1-1; tentatively, D is TRBD1 (6 bases). CDR3 size: 17 residues. The germline gives CDR1 SGHAT, CDR2 FQNNGV. Trimming shortened V by 0 bases and J by 2 bases, and 16 bases separated the two germline ends. CDR3 DNA sequence: TGTGCCAGCAGCTTAGATTCGCACAGGGAGGGAAACACTGAAGCTTTCTTT. Protein product: CASSLDSHREGNTEAFF.

The rearrangement links TRBV30 to TRBJ2-3, with 11 bases fitting TRBD1. The V segment lost 3 bases and the J segment 3 bases; nucleotides outside the gene matches: 8. Germline V gene data show CDR1 as GTSNPN and CDR2 as SVGIG (reference sequence). The CDR3 is 16 residues long. CDR3 nucleotides: TGTGCCTGGAGGAACATCCGGGACAGGGGGACAGATACGCAGTATTTT. Protein sequence: CAWRNIRDRGTDTQYF.

DNA of the CDR3: TGTGCCAGCAGTTACGCCCAAGCGGGGCGGTACGAGCAGTACTTC. Translated: CASSYAQAGRYEQYF. V is TRBV6-5 and J is TRBJ2-7; 7 bases are shared with TRBD2. The CDR3 contains 15 residues. The germline V gene encodes CDR1 MNHEY and CDR2 SVGAGI. V shed 2 bases and J 4 bases; nucleotides not matched to a gene: 8.

This clone has just one count. This rearrangement joins TRBV6-5 to TRBJ2-2; 9 bases fit TRBD1. Germline CDR1 reads MNHEY; CDR2 reads SVGAGI. J was trimmed by 6 bases and V by 4 bases; bases with no gene match: 6. The CDR3 is made up of 15 amino acids. CDR3 DNA sequence: TGTGCCAGCAGTTGGGACAGGGCAGTGGCCGGGGAGCTGTTTTTT. It yields the protein CASSWDRAVAGELFF.

This clone has a count of ten or more. V gene TRBV7-2 combines with J gene TRBJ2-7; 10 nucleotides align to TRBD1. CDR1 SGHTA and CDR2 FQGNSA come from the germline V gene. J lost 6 bases, V lost 4 bases, and 6 bases had no gene match. CDR3 size: 14 residues. DNA for the CDR3: TGTGCCAGCAGCTCCCGGGACAGGGGTAGCGAGCAGTACTTC. Amino acid sequence: CASSSRDRGSEQYF.

This clone has only one observation. This chain uses TRBV2 with TRBJ1-5; D remains unclear. This CDR3 comprises 13 residues. V lost 7 bases to trimming and J lost 5 bases, with 12 bases between them. Germline CDR1 is SNHLY and CDR2 is FYNNEI. The CDR3 reads CASTWSRDQPQHF. For the CDR3, the DNA is TGTGCCAGCACATGGTCGAGGGATCAGCCCCAGCATTTT. Looking up the rest from reference TRBV2 and TRBJ1-5 gives the full variable domain: EPEVTQTPSHQVTQMGQEVILRCVPISNHLYFYWYRQILGQKVEFLVSFYNNEISEKSEIFDDQFSVERPDGSNFTLKIRSTKLEDSAMYFCASTWSRDQPQHFGDGTRLSIL.

The V and J genes are TRBV27 and TRBJ2-4; no definite D call. Germline values: CDR1 MNHEY, CDR2 SMNVEV (reference sequence). Between the trimmed V and J ends, which lost 5 bases and 6 bases, there was a span of 14 bases. This CDR3 comprises 14 residues. The CDR3 DNA reads as TGTGCCAGCAGTAGCCGAGATAGAGTAAACATTCAGTACTTC. It codes for CASSSRDRVNIQYF.

V gene TRBV14 combines with J gene TRBJ2-3; D not certain. Trimming took off 0 bases at V and 0 bases at J, with 7 bases between the two ends. Looked up from germline, CDR1 is SGHDN and CDR2 is FVKESK. The CDR3 spans 15 residues. The CDR3 spells CASSQDQISTDTQYF. CDR3 DNA sequence: TGTGCCAGCAGCCAAGATCAGATTAGCACAGATACGCAGTATTTT.

V is TRBV3-1 (or the pseudogene TRBV3-2) and J is TRBJ2-3, with 13 bases fitting TRBD2. From germline, CDR1 is LGHDT and CDR2 YNNKEL (reference sequence). The CDR3 contains 15 residues. J gave up 5 bases and V 2 bases, and 1 base lay outside the gene matches. The CDR3 protein is CASSQRLAGGDTQYF. CDR3 nucleotide sequence: TGTGCCAGCAGCCAACGACTAGCGGGGGGAGATACGCAGTATTTT.

The chain employs TRBV5-6 and TRBJ2-7; no reliable D call. In germline, CDR1 is SGHDT, CDR2 YYEEEE. Trimming removed 5 bases from V and 2 bases from J, with 8 bases in between. The CDR3 is 12 amino acids. In nucleotides, the CDR3 is TGTGCCAGCAGTTTTCAAACCTACGAGCAGTACTTC. Amino acid sequence: CASSFQTYEQYF.

The chain carries TRBV9 and TRBJ1-1; 10 nucleotides match TRBD1. Germline values: CDR1 SGDLS, CDR2 YYNGEE. The junction had 2 bases not matched to a gene; V was cut back by 0 bases and J by 9 bases. This CDR3 is 13 amino acids long. CDR3 bases: TGTGCCAGCAGCGTAGAGGGACAGGGGAAAGCTTTCTTT. It yields the protein CASSVEGQGKAFF.

This clone has a single count. The chain recombines TRBV7-3 with TRBJ2-2; D is unclear. The CDR3 is made up of 14 amino acids. V lost 3 bases and J lost 2, with 7 bases in between. Germline V gene lookup returns CDR1 SGHTA and CDR2 FQGTGA. The CDR3 loop reads CASSFGPNTGELFF. CDR3 sequence (DNA): TGTGCCAGCAGCTTTGGGCCCAACACCGGGGAGCTGTTTTTT.

The rearrangement joins TRBV27 to TRBJ2-3; 8 nucleotides agree with TRBD2. Per the germline V gene, CDR1 is MNHEY and CDR2 is SMNVEV (reference sequence). The CDR3 is 14 amino acids. The ends lost 5 bases at V and 6 bases at J; junction bases unmatched: 7. The CDR3 protein is CASSLGLGTDTQYF. The CDR3 DNA is TGTGCCAGCAGTCTGGGACTAGGAACGGATACGCAGTATTTT.

The V gene is TRBV25-1, the J gene TRBJ2-6, with D perhaps TRBD1 (5 bases). CDR3 length: 17 amino acids. Looked up from germline, CDR1 is MGHDK and CDR2 is SYGVNS. The germline V and J ends were trimmed by 2 bases and 2 bases, with 13 bases remaining between them. CDR3 nucleotides: TGTGCCAGCAGTGAACCCCAGGGTGGGGCTGGGGCCAACGTCCTGACTTTC. Translated: CASSEPQGGAGANVLTF.